This T cell receptor beta chain comes out of a study of shared clonotypes between healthy human individuals. This CDR3 comprises 14 residues. V lost 1 base to trimming and J lost 5 bases, with 12 bases between them. CDR1 SGHNT and CDR2 YYREEE come from the germline V gene (reference sequence). Clones were sequenced by immunoSEQ multiplex PCR, and TCRdb holds only the in-frame ones, with some missing. The sample consists of 1,500,000 or so clones, approximately 97% of them appearing once. Specimen: naive CD4+ T cells sorted from blood. The subset here: CD45RA+ positively selected. The sequence came from a man aged 30-40 years in good health. This chain links TRBV5-4 with TRBJ2-5; D might be TRBD2 (5 bases). This CDR3 is CASSLRKDFETQYF. DNA for the CDR3: TGTGCCAGCAGCTTGAGGAAGGACTTCGAGACCCAGTACTTC.